This T cell receptor (beta chain) derives from a study of OX40 agonist ivuxolimab in advanced cancers. About the research overall: The study treated patients with ivuxolimab, an agonistic anti-OX40 (CD134) antibody. While on treatment, patients had intravenous ivuxolimab at 0.01 to 10 mg/kg every 2 weeks. Partial responses were achieved by three patients, one with hepatocellular carcinoma and two with cutaneous melanoma.

A word on this clone: Its target is not known.

V lost 7 bases to trimming and J lost 3 bases, with 13 bases between them. Per germline, CDR1 SNHLY and CDR2 FYNNEI. The CDR3 loop spans 13 amino acids. Study-level findings and limits: Researchers did not determine the expanded peripheral T cells' antigen specificity.

Some clones are missing from TCRdb's copy, which holds only in-frame ones; the method was immunoSEQ multiplex PCR. The table includes some 80,000 clones, about four fifths detected once. V usage is TRBV2 and J usage is TRBJ2-7; the D is unclear. The TCR originated in an adult with an advanced solid tumor such as melanoma, head and neck, liver or kidney cancer. Here the sequenced sample was CD4+ or CD8+ T cells sorted from blood, taken in a trial of the OX40 agonist ivuxolimab. The CDR3 reads CASTQSPGYEQYF. In DNA form, the CDR3 reads TGTGCCAGCACCCAATCGCCGGGCTACGAGCAGTACTTC.